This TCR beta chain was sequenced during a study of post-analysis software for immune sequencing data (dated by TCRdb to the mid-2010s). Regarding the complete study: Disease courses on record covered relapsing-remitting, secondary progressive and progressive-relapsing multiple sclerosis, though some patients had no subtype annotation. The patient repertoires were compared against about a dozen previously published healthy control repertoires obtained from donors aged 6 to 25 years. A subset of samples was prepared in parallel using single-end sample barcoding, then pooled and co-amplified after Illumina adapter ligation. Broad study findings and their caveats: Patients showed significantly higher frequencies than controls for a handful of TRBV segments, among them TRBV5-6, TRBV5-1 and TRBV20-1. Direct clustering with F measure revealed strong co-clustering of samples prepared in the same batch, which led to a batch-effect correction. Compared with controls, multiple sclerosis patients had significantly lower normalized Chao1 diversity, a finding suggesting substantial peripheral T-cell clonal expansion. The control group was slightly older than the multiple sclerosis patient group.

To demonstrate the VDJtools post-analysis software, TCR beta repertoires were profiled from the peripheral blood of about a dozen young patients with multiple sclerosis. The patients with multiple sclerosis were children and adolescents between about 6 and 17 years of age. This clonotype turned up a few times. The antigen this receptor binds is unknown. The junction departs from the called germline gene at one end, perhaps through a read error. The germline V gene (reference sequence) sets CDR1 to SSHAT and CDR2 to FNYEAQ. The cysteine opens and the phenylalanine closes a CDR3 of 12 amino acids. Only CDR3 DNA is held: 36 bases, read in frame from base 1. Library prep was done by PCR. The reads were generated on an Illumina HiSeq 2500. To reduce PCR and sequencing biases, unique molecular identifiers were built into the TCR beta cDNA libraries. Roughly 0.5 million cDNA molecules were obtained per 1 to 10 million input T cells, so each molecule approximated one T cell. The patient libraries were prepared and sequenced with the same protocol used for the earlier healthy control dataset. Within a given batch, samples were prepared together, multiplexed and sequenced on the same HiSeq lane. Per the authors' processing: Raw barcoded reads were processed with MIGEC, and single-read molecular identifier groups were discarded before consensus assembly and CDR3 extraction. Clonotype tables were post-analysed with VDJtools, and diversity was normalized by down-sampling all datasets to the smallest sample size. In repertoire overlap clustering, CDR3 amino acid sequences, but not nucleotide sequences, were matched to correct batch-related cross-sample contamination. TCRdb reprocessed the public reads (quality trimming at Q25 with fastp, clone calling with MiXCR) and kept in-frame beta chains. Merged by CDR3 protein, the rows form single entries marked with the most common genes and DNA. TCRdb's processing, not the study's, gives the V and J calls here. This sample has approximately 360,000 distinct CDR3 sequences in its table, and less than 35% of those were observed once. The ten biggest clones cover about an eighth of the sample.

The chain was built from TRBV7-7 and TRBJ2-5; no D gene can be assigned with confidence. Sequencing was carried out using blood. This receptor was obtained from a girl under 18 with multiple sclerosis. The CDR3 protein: CASSQPIGTQYF. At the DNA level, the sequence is TGTGCTAGCAGCCAGCCGATAGGGACCCAGTACTTC.